This T cell receptor (beta chain) was sequenced for a study of cytomegalovirus exposure and HLA in healthy donors. CDR3 size: 15 residues. Trimming cost V 4 bases and J 3 bases; bases outside gene matches: 1. Germline V lookup: CDR1 LGHNA, CDR2 YNFKEQ. A multiplex PCR was run with 60 Vbeta primers and 13 Jbeta primers. Sequencing was performed with immunoSEQ multiplex PCR; in TCRdb, only in-frame clones are kept and a portion is missing. The sample's table shows just over 20,000 clones. Specimen: PBMCs. The TCR was taken from a man between 60 and 75 years old in good health and CMV-seropositive. V gene TRBV4-2 combines with J gene TRBJ2-2; 11 bases line up with TRBD2. CDR3: CASSLTSGDTGELFF. CDR3 nucleotides: TGTGCCAGCAGCCTGACTAGCGGGGACACCGGGGAGCTGTTTTTT.